Listed below are T cell receptor beta chains from one sample, sequenced in a study of cytomegalovirus exposure and HLA in healthy donors. TCRdb keeps only in-frame clones here, not all; method: immunoSEQ multiplex PCR. The sample holds approximately 110,000 clones; less than 75% are singletons and the top ten take 11%. The sequencing sample was made of PBMCs. These receptor sequences come from a man aged 35 to 55 in good health and CMV-seropositive. Both conserved end residues are part of each CDR3. The D gene is left open where the match is weak. A clone size is listed for some rows: how often the clone was seen (once, few, many), or a class if it is expanded.

d_gene: -; abundance: -; v_gene: TRBV2; j_gene: TRBJ2-3; CDR3aa: CASTPRDTQYF; CDR3nt: TGTGCCAGCACCCCGCGGGATACGCAGTATTTT
d_gene: TRBD1; abundance: -; v_gene: TRBV7-9; j_gene: TRBJ1-2; CDR3aa: CASAGTAGYTF; CDR3nt: TGTGCCAGTGCTGGGACAGCTGGCTACACCTTC
d_gene: -; abundance: -; v_gene: TRBV30; j_gene: TRBJ1-1; CDR3aa: CAWSPGSLFTEAFF; CDR3nt: TGTGCCTGGAGCCCAGGGTCTCTATTCACTGAAGCTTTCTTT
d_gene: TRBD2; abundance: -; v_gene: TRBV10-3; j_gene: TRBJ2-3; CDR3aa: CATATSGSTDTQYF; CDR3nt: TGTGCCACAGCGACTAGCGGGAGTACAGATACGCAGTATTTT
d_gene: TRBD1; abundance: few; v_gene: TRBV18; j_gene: TRBJ1-4; CDR3aa: CASSPYRGVSNEKLFF; CDR3nt: TGTGCCAGCTCACCGTACAGGGGCGTTTCTAATGAAAAACTGTTTTTT
d_gene: -; abundance: -; v_gene: TRBV18; j_gene: TRBJ1-2; CDR3aa: CASSLGLTNQNGYTF; CDR3nt: TGTGCCAGCTCCCTGGGGCTGACAAACCAAAATGGCTACACCTTC
d_gene: TRBD2; abundance: -; v_gene: TRBV7-9; j_gene: TRBJ2-2; CDR3aa: CASSPRGLAETGELFF; CDR3nt: TGTGCCAGCAGCCCTAGGGGACTAGCGGAGACCGGGGAGCTGTTTTTT
d_gene: -; abundance: -; v_gene: TRBV30; j_gene: TRBJ2-3; CDR3aa: CAWSVDSFTDTQYF; CDR3nt: TGTGCCTGGAGTGTGGACAGCTTCACAGATACGCAGTATTTT
d_gene: -; abundance: -; v_gene: TRBV18; j_gene: TRBJ2-1; CDR3aa: CASAQGNNEQFF; CDR3nt: TGTGCCAGCGCGCAGGGTAATAATGAGCAGTTCTTC
d_gene: TRBD1; abundance: -; v_gene: TRBV19; j_gene: TRBJ2-7; CDR3aa: CASSPGTGNYEQYF; CDR3nt: TGTGCCAGTAGTCCTGGGACAGGGAACTACGAGCAGTACTTC
d_gene: -; abundance: -; v_gene: TRBV2; j_gene: TRBJ1-4; CDR3aa: CASIGTRQTTNEKLFF; CDR3nt: TGTGCCAGCATAGGTACCCGACAGACCACTAATGAAAAACTGTTTTTT
d_gene: TRBD1; abundance: -; v_gene: TRBV5-4; j_gene: TRBJ2-1; CDR3aa: CASRGPGQAADEQFF; CDR3nt: TGTGCCAGCAGGGGACCGGGACAGGCGGCGGATGAGCAGTTCTTC
d_gene: TRBD1; abundance: -; v_gene: TRBV5-1; j_gene: TRBJ1-1; CDR3aa: CASSGQGADTEAFF; CDR3nt: TGCGCCAGCAGCGGGCAGGGGGCCGACACTGAAGCTTTCTTT
d_gene: -; abundance: -; v_gene: TRBV6-5; j_gene: TRBJ2-3; CDR3aa: CASSGTAGVDTQYF; CDR3nt: TGTGCCAGCAGTGGGACAGCGGGAGTGGATACGCAGTATTTT
d_gene: TRBD2; abundance: -; v_gene: TRBV5-8; j_gene: TRBJ2-2; CDR3aa: CASSFQRGYTGELFF; CDR3nt: TGTGCCAGCAGCTTCCAGCGGGGTTACACCGGGGAGCTGTTTTTT
d_gene: TRBD1; abundance: -; v_gene: TRBV4-3; j_gene: TRBJ1-2; CDR3aa: CASSPRTGDYGYTF; CDR3nt: TGCGCCAGCAGCCCGAGGACAGGGGACTATGGCTACACCTTC
d_gene: TRBD2; abundance: few; v_gene: TRBV19; j_gene: TRBJ2-1; CDR3aa: CASSMGREVDNEQFF; CDR3nt: TGTGCCAGTAGTATGGGGCGGGAGGTCGACAATGAGCAGTTCTTC
d_gene: TRBD2; abundance: -; v_gene: TRBV10-3; j_gene: TRBJ2-2; CDR3aa: CAISDPGLAGLANTGELFF; CDR3nt: TGTGCCATCAGTGATCCTGGACTAGCGGGCTTGGCGAACACCGGGGAGCTGTTTTTT
d_gene: TRBD1; abundance: -; v_gene: TRBV6-5; j_gene: TRBJ2-7; CDR3aa: CASIRTGGDEQYF; CDR3nt: TGTGCCAGCATACGAACAGGGGGCGACGAGCAGTACTTC
d_gene: -; abundance: -; v_gene: TRBV11-1; j_gene: TRBJ2-3; CDR3aa: CASSSLSSTDTQYF; CDR3nt: TGTGCCAGCAGCTCCCTTTCTAGCACAGATACGCAGTATTTT
d_gene: -; abundance: -; v_gene: TRBV11-3; j_gene: TRBJ1-4; CDR3aa: CASSLGGAANEKLFF; CDR3nt: TGTGCCAGCAGCTTAGGCGGAGCCGCTAATGAAAAACTGTTTTTT
d_gene: TRBD1; abundance: -; v_gene: TRBV18; j_gene: TRBJ1-1; CDR3aa: CASSPSGTGGNTEAFF; CDR3nt: TGTGCCAGCTCACCAAGCGGGACAGGGGGGAACACTGAAGCTTTCTTT
d_gene: -; abundance: -; v_gene: TRBV4-1; j_gene: TRBJ1-1; CDR3aa: CASSPNRVPTEAFF; CDR3nt: TGCGCCAGCAGCCCGAACAGGGTGCCCACTGAAGCTTTCTTT
d_gene: -; abundance: -; v_gene: TRBV7-2; j_gene: TRBJ1-1; CDR3aa: CASSLQGSNTEAFF; CDR3nt: TGTGCCAGCAGCTTACAGGGGTCGAACACTGAAGCTTTCTTT
d_gene: -; abundance: -; v_gene: TRBV4-1; j_gene: TRBJ2-1; CDR3aa: CASSRIWGDNEQFF; CDR3nt: TGCGCCAGCAGCCGTATCTGGGGGGACAATGAGCAGTTCTTC
d_gene: TRBD2; abundance: once; v_gene: TRBV7-8; j_gene: TRBJ2-2; CDR3aa: CASSPSATSGGELFF; CDR3nt: TGTGCCAGCAGCCCGAGTGCGACTAGCGGAGGGGAGCTGTTTTTT
d_gene: TRBD2; abundance: -; v_gene: TRBV19; j_gene: TRBJ2-7; CDR3aa: CASSTKSPGLAGRYEQYF; CDR3nt: TGTGCCAGTAGTACCAAAAGCCCGGGACTAGCGGGACGCTACGAGCAGTACTTC
d_gene: -; abundance: -; v_gene: TRBV7-3; j_gene: TRBJ1-2; CDR3aa: CASSLQGSYGYTF; CDR3nt: TGTGCCAGCAGCCTACAGGGCAGCTATGGCTACACCTTC
d_gene: -; abundance: -; v_gene: TRBV6-5; j_gene: TRBJ2-6; CDR3aa: CASRGTGSGANVLTF; CDR3nt: TGTGCCAGCAGGGGAACGGGGTCTGGGGCCAACGTCCTGACTTTC
d_gene: TRBD1; abundance: -; v_gene: TRBV25-1; j_gene: TRBJ1-2; CDR3aa: CASGTVNYGYTF; CDR3nt: TGTGCCAGCGGGACAGTCAACTATGGCTACACCTTC